The 5 T cell receptor beta chains given below trace back to one sample, sequenced in a study of blood T cell repertoires in COVID-19. The table came from immunoSEQ multiplex PCR; TCRdb's copy has only in-frame clones and leaves some out. Of 99,000 or so clones in the sample, about 75% were seen once. What was sequenced was peripheral blood. Source of these receptors: a woman in her 70s with acute or convalescent COVID-19.

V usage is TRBV3-1 (or the pseudogene TRBV3-2) and J usage is TRBJ2-3; D is unclear. V lost 6 bases to trimming and J lost 4 bases, with 11 bases between them. This CDR3 is built from 13 residues. CDR1 LGHDT and CDR2 YNNKEL come from the germline V gene (reference sequence). The CDR3 region is CASRATLSDTQYF. In DNA, the CDR3 is TGTGCCAGCAGGGCCACCCTCTCAGATACGCAGTATTTT.

This clone was seen only once. This chain connects TRBV24-1 to TRBJ2-5; 7 bases align to TRBD1. V lost 3 bases, J lost 4 bases, and 4 bases stayed unmatched. CDR3 length: 14 residues. The V gene's germline CDR1 is KGHDR and CDR2 SFDVKD. CDR3 residues: CATSDERGRETQYF. The CDR3 DNA reads TGTGCCACCAGTGATGAAAGGGGGCGAGAGACCCAGTACTTC.

The chain uses TRBV15 and TRBJ2-5; D not resolved. This CDR3 is built from 12 residues. CDR1 and CDR2 from the germline V gene are LNHNV and YYDKDF (reference sequence). Trimming shortened V by 3 bases and J by 2 bases, and 4 bases separated the two germline ends. The CDR3 is CATSRSQETQYF. The DNA of the CDR3 is TGTGCCACCAGCAGGTCTCAAGAGACCCAGTACTTC. The full variable domain, rest sourced from reference TRBV15 and TRBJ2-5, is DAMVIQNPRYQVTQFGKPVTLSCSQTLNHNVMYWYQQKSSQAPKLLFHYYDKDFNNEADTPDNFQSRRPNTSFCFLDIRSPGLGDTAMYLCATSRSQETQYFGPGTRLLVL.

V gene TRBV12-3 or TRBV12-4 combines with J gene TRBJ1-2, with D uncertain. The CDR3 loop spans 13 amino acids. V was trimmed by 6 bases and J by 4 bases, leaving 12 bases between them. Here the CDR3 DNA reads TGTGCCAGCAGCCAGGCCATTTCCTATGGCTACACCTTC. Residues: CASSQAISYGYTF.

V and J are TRBV6-5 and TRBJ1-4; the D is unclear. Germline V CDR1 and CDR2: MNHEY, SVGAGI. This CDR3 comprises 14 residues. Trimming left V 6 bases short and J 0 bases short, with 8 bases between. CDR3 sequence (DNA): TGTGCCAGCAGCAGAACAGCAACTAATGAAAAACTGTTTTTT. It is translated as CASSRTATNEKLFF.